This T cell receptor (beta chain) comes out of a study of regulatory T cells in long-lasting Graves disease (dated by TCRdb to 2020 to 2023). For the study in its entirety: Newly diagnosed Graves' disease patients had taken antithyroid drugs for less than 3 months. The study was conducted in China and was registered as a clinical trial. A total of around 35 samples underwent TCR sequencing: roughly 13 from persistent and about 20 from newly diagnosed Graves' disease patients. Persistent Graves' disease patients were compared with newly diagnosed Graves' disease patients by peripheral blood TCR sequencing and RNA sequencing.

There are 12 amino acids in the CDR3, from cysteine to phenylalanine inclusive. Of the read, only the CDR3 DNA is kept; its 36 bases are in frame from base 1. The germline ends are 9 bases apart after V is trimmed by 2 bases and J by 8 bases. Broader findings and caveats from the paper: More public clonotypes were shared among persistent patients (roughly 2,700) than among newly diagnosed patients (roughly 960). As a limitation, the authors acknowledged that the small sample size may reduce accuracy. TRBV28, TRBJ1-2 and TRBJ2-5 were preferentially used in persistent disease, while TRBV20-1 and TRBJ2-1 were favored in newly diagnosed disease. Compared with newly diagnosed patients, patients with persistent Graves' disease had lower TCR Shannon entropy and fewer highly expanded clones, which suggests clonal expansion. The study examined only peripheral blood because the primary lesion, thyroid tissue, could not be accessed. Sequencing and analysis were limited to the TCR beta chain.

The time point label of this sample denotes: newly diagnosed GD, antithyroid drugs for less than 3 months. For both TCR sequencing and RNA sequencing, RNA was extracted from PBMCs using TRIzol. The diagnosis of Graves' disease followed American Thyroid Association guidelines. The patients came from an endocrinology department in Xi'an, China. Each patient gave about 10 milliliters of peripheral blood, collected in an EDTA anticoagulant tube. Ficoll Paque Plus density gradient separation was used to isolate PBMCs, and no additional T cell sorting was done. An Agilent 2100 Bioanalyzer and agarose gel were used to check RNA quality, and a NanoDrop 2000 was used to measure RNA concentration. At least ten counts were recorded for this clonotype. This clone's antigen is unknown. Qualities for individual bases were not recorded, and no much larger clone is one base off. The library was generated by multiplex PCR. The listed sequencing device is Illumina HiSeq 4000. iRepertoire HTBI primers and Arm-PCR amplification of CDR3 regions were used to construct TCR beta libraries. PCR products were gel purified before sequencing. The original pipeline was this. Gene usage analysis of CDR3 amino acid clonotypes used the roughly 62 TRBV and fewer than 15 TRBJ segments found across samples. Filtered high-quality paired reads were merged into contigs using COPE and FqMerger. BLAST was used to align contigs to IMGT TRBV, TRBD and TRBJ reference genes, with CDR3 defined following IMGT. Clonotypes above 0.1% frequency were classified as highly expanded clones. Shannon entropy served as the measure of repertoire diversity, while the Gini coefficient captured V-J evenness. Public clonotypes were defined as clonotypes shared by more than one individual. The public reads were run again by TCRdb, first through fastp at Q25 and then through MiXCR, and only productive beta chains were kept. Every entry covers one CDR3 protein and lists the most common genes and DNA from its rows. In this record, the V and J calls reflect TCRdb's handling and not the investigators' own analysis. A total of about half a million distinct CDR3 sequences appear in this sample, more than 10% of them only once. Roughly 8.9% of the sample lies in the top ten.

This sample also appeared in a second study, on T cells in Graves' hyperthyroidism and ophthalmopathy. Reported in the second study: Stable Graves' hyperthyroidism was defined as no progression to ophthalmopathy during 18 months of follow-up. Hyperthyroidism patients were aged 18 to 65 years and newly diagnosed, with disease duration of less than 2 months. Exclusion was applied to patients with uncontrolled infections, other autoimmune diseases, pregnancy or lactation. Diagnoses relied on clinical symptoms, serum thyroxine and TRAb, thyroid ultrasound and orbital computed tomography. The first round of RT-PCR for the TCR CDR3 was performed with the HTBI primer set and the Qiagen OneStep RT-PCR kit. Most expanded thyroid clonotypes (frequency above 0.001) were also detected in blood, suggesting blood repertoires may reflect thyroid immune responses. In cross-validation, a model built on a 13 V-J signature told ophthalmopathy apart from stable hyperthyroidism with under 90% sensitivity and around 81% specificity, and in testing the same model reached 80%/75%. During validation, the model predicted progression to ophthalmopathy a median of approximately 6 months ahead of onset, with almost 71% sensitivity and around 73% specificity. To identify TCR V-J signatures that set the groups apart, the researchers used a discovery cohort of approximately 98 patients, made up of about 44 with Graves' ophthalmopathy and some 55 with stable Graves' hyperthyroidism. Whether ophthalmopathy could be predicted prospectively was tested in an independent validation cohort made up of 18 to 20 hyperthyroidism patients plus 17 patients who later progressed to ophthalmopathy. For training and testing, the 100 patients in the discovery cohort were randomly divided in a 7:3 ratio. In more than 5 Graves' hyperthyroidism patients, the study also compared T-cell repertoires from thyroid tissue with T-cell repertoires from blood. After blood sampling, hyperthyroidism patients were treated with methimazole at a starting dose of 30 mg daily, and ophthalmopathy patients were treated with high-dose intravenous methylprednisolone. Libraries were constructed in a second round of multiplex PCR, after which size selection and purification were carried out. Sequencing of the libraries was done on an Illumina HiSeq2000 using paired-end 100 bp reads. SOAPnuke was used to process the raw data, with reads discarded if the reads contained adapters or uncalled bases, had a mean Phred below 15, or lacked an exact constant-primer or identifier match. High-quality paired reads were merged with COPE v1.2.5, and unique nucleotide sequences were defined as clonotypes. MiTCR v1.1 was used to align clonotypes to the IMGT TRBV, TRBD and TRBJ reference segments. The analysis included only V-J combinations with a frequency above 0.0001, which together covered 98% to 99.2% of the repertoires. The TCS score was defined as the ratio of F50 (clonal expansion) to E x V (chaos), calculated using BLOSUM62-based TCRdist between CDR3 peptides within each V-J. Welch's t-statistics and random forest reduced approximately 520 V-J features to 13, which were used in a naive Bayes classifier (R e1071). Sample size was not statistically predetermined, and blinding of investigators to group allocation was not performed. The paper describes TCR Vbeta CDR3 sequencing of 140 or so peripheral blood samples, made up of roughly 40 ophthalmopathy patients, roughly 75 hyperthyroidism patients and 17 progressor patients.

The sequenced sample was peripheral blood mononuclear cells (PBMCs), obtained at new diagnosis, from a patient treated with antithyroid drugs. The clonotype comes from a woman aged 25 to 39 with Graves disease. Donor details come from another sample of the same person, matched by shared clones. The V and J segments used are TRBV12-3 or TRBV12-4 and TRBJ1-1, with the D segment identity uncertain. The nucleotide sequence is TGTGCCAGCAGTTTATTTGGGCAGGAAGCTTTCTTT. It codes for CASSLFGQEAFF.